This T cell receptor (beta chain) is drawn from a study of OX40 agonist ivuxolimab in advanced cancers. General study results and limits: Among patients with partial responses at 0.1-3.0 mg/kg, clonal expansion was among the lowest. Averaged across samples, CD8+ T cells carried more expanded clones than CD4+ did. At 0.1 to 3.0 mg/kg, CD4+ and CD8+ blood T cells expanded clonally by week 6.

Assay used: immunoSEQ multiplex PCR; TCRdb lists only in-frame clones, some missing. The sample records around 87,000 clones, around 94% being singletons. The CDR3 is 12 amino acids. CDR1 is MNHEY, CDR2 SMNVEV, per germline (reference sequence). Trimming shortened V by 3 bases and J by 5 bases, and 5 bases separated the two germline ends. Concerning this clone: Its target is not known.

The sequences come from CD4+ or CD8+ T cells sorted from blood, collected in a trial of the OX40 agonist ivuxolimab. This chain connects TRBV27 to TRBJ2-1; D ambiguous. The origin of this receptor is an adult with an advanced solid tumor such as melanoma, head and neck, liver or kidney cancer. In nucleotides, the CDR3 is TGTGCCAGCAGTTTCATAGACAATGAGCAGTTCTTC. Its protein product is CASSFIDNEQFF.